This paragraph reports one T cell receptor (beta chain). What antigen it recognizes has not been identified. Per-nucleotide qualities are absent, and no much larger clonotype sits a single base away. TCRbeta CDR3 regions were amplified from genomic DNA using the immunoSEQ Assay, a bias-controlled multiplex PCR. In the authors' own workflow: Within the assay, amplification of reference gene primers was used to estimate how many nucleated cells each sample contained. To quantify the absolute abundance of each unique TCRbeta CDR3 rearrangement, sequence reads were collapsed and filtered. For each sample, productive Simpson clonality was calculated by taking the square root of Simpson's diversity index across productive rearrangements. The clones in this table, taken by TCRdb from immuneACCESS, are in-frame only. Not every clone is retained; where verified, under half of the shortfall comes from an unresolved V gene, and the cause of the rest is unknown. D and trimming were read from the DNA, whereas the V and J calls and clone size are those reported in that table. This sample gives some 270,000 clones in total; around 83% of them show up just once. Of the sample, 1.5% to 1.9% falls within the top ten clones.

The data were obtained in a study of blood T cell repertoires in COVID-19 (dated by TCRdb to the early 2020s). Looking at the study overall: Collaborator samples came from the United States, Italy and Spain and covered acute and convalescent phases of COVID-19. Where available, HLA class I and class II types were obtained from metadata supplied by the sample provider rather than from assay-based typing. The material from the prospective study consisted of cDNA or gDNA derived from T cells, B-cell-depleted T cells, or PBMCs. The repertoires were made available in a free public database intended to serve as a resource for research on the immune response to SARS-CoV-2. The samples were drawn from two sources: the first 160 participants of the ongoing ImmuneRACE study, and approximately 1,300 subjects contributed by 6 global collaborators. Subjects who had been exposed to COVID-19, were actively infected with it, or had recovered from it provided the deeply sampled blood TCRbeta repertoires that made up the dataset. A de-identified subject ID, COVID-19 status, age in years and sex were almost always included in the sample metadata.

Cut back by 3 bases and 1 base, the V and J ends lie 12 bases apart. The cysteine opens and the phenylalanine closes a CDR3 of 15 amino acids. Left in the record is the CDR3 DNA by itself, 45 bases read in frame from the first base. For CDR1 and CDR2, the germline V gene (reference sequence) lists LGHDT and YNNKEL. Study-wide findings and limitations: The quantity of clinical and demographic metadata differed by source and by participant and was supplied without curation.

Another Seattle source contributed samples from volunteer blood donors who had recovered from COVID-19. The collaborating institutions used their own protocols to collect whole blood in K2EDTA tubes. Collaborator samples were shipped for TCRbeta analysis as frozen whole blood, isolated PBMCs, or DNA extracted from either sample type. This TCR derives from a woman aged 40 to 55 who had recovered from COVID-19. The rearrangement combines TRBV3-1 (or the pseudogene TRBV3-2) with TRBJ1-1; matching of 6 bases hints at TRBD1 as the D gene. Specimen: peripheral blood. The DNA reads TGTGCCAGCAGCCATACTCTACAGGGGAACACTGAAGCTTTCTTT. It encodes CASSHTLQGNTEAFF.